This T cell receptor beta chain is from a study of T cell changes during pregnancy in multiple sclerosis. CDR3 length: 15 residues. V was cut by 5 bases and J by 6 bases, with 20 bases left in between. Germline V CDR1 and CDR2: PRHDT, FYEKMQ (reference sequence). The table came from immunoSEQ multiplex PCR; TCRdb's copy has only in-frame clones and leaves some out. Of around 15,000 clones in the sample, about four fifths were seen once. This clone rates as medium-sized. Source: CD8+ T cells from peripheral blood mononuclear cells, taken in the second trimester of pregnancy. The chain joins TRBV13 to TRBJ2-7; possible D gene TRBD2, 5 bases. This TCR was sampled from a female donor in good health, enrolled as a control in a pregnancy study. The CDR3 DNA reads as TGTGCCAGCAGCCCCGGCCGTGGGCTAGCCTTCGAGCAGTACTTC. This translates into CASSPGRGLAFEQYF.